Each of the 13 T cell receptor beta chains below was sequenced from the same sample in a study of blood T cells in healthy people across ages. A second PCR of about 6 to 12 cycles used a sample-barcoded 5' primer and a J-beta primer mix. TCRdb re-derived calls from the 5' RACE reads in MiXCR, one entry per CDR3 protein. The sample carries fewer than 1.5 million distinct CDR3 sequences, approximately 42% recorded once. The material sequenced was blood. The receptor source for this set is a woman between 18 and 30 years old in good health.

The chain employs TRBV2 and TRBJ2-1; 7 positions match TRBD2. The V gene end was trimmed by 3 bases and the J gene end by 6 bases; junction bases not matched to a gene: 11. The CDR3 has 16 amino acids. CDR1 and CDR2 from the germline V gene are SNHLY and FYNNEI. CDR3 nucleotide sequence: TGTGCCAGCAGTGAGGACACCGGACTAGGCGGCAATGAGCAGTTCTTC. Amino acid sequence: CASSEDTGLGGNEQFF.

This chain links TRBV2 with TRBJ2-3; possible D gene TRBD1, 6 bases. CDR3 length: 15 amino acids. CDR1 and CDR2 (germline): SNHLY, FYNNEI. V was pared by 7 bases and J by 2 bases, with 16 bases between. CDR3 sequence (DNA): TGTGCCAGCAAGACCCTACCGGGACACACAGATACGCAGTATTTT. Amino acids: CASKTLPGHTDTQYF.

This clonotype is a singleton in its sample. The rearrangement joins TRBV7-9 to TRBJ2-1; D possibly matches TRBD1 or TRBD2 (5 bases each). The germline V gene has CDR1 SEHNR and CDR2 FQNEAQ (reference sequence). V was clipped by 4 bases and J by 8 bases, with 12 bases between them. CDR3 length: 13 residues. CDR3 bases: TGTGCCAGCAGCTGTGGGGGAGAGGATGAGCAGTTCTTC. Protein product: CASSCGGEDEQFF. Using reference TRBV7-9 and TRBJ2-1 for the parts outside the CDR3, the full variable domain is DTGVSQNPRHKITKRGQNVTFRCDPISEHNRLYWYRQTLGQGPEFLTYFQNEAQLEKSRLLSDRFSAERPKGSFSTLEIQRTEQGDSAMYLCASSCGGEDEQFFGPGTRLTVL.

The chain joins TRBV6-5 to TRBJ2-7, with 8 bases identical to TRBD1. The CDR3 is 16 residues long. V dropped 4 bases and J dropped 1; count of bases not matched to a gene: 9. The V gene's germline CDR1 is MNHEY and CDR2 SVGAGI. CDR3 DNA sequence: TGTGCCAGCAGTTTCTACCGACAGGGGCCATCCTACGAGCAGTACTTC. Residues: CASSFYRQGPSYEQYF.

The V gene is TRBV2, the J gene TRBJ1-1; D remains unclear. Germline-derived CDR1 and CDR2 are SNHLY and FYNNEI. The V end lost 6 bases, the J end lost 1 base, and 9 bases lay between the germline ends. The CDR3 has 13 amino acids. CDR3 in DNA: TGTGCCAGCAGAAATACAGAGAACACTGAAGCTTTCTTT. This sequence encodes CASRNTENTEAFF. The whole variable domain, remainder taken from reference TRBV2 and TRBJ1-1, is EPEVTQTPSHQVTQMGQEVILRCVPISNHLYFYWYRQILGQKVEFLVSFYNNEISEKSEIFDDQFSVERPDGSNFTLKIRSTKLEDSAMYFCASRNTENTEAFFGQGTRLTVV.

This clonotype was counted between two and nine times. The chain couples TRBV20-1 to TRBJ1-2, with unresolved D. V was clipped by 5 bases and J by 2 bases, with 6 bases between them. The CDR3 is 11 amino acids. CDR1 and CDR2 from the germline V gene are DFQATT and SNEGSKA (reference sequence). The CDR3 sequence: CSAPQNYGYTF. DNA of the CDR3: TGCAGTGCTCCCCAGAACTATGGCTACACCTTC.

The CDR3 loop is CASSRRSSGGDSYEQYF. In DNA form, the CDR3 reads TGTGCCAGCTCACGCCGATCTAGCGGGGGGGATTCCTACGAGCAGTACTTC. The chain uses TRBV18 and TRBJ2-7; TRBD2 matches 12 bases. CDR3 length: 17 amino acids. CDR1 and CDR2 (germline): KGHSH, LQKENI. Trimming cost V 4 bases and J 1 base; bases outside gene matches: 8.

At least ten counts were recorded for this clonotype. The CDR3 bases are TGCAGCGCCAACGAGTTGATCTACAATGAGCAGTTCTTC. Translating it yields CSANELIYNEQFF. V usage is TRBV29-1 and J usage is TRBJ2-1, with D hard to call. Germline V gives CDR1 SQVTM, CDR2 ANQGSEA. Trimming stripped 7 bases from V and 3 bases from J, with 13 bases between. The CDR3 extends over 13 amino acids.

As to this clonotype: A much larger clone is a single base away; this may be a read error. The DNA for the CDR3 is TGTGCCAGCACCCGAGCGGGGTACTACGAGCAGTACTTC. Protein: CASTRAGYYEQYF. This sequence joins TRBV6-5 and TRBJ2-7, with 7 positions matching TRBD2. The CDR3 runs to 13 residues. Germline-derived CDR1 and CDR2 are MNHEY and SVGAGI. V lost 7 bases to trimming and J lost 3 bases; unmatched junction nucleotides: 6.

CDR3 sequence reads: CASRDRGAYEQYF. For the CDR3, the DNA is TGTGCCAGCAGGGATCGGGGGGCCTACGAGCAGTACTTC. The V call is TRBV25-1, the J call TRBJ2-7, with 7 bases aligning to TRBD2. Unmatched junction bases numbered 4, after V lost 6 bases and J lost 2 bases. CDR3 length: 13 residues. The V gene's germline CDR1 is MGHDK and CDR2 SYGVNS.

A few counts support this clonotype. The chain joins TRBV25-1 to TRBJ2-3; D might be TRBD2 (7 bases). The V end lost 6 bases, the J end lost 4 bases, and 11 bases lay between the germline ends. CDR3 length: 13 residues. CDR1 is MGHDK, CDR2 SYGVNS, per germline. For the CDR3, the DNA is TGTGCCAGCAGCGGGAGGACAGCAGATACGCAGTATTTT. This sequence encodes CASSGRTADTQYF.

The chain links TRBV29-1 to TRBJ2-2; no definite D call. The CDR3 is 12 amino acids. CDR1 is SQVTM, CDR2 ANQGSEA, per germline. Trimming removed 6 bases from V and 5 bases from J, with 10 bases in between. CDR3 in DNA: TGCAGCGTGGACGAGTGGACCGGGGAGCTGTTTTTT. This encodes CSVDEWTGELFF.

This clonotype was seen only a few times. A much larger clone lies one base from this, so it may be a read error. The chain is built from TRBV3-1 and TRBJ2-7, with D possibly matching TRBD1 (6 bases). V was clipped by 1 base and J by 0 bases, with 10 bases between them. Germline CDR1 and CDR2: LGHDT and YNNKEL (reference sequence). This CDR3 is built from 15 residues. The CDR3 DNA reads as TGTGCCAGCAGCCAAGGACAGGTGAGCTCCTACGAGCAGTACTTC. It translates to CASSQGQVSSYEQYF.